The rows below give T cell receptor beta chains drawn from one sample of a study of cytomegalovirus exposure and HLA in healthy donors. Clones were read by immunoSEQ multiplex PCR, and TCRdb kept only the in-frame ones, dropping some. The sample yields approximately 75,000 clones, about 66% seen once. Material: PBMCs. These receptors were collected from a man in his forties in good health and CMV-seropositive. The CDR3 runs from the conserved cysteine through the conserved F or W. A D gene is named only where the DNA matches it firmly. Size values are once, few and many counts, or a class for expanded clones, and some rows have none.

j_gene: TRBJ2-1
v_gene: TRBV5-1
abundance: once
d_gene: NA
CDR3aa: CASSPQGPKYNEQFF
CDR3nt: TGCGCCAGCAGCCCTCAGGGTCCGAAATACAATGAGCAGTTCTTC

j_gene: TRBJ1-5
v_gene: TRBV12-5
abundance: NA
d_gene: NA
CDR3aa: CASGLDLGRVNEPQHF
CDR3nt: TGTGCTAGTGGTTTGGACCTTGGCAGGGTTAATGAGCCCCAGCATTTT

j_gene: TRBJ2-4
v_gene: TRBV30
abundance: NA
d_gene: TRBD2
CDR3aa: CAWSNERTSGGRGTKNIQYF
CDR3nt: TGTGCCTGGAGTAATGAGCGGACTAGCGGGGGGCGAGGTACCAAAAACATTCAGTACTTC

j_gene: TRBJ2-3
v_gene: TRBV19
abundance: NA
d_gene: TRBD2
CDR3aa: CASSTSGADTQYF
CDR3nt: TGTGCCAGTAGTACTAGCGGGGCGGATACGCAGTATTTT

j_gene: TRBJ1-1
v_gene: TRBV6-5
abundance: NA
d_gene: TRBD1
CDR3aa: CASRLTGKVNTEAFF
CDR3nt: TGTGCCAGCAGGCTGACAGGGAAGGTGAACACTGAAGCTTTCTTT

j_gene: TRBJ2-5
v_gene: TRBV2
abundance: NA
d_gene: TRBD2
CDR3aa: CASRGGTSGGLETQYF
CDR3nt: TGTGCCAGCAGGGGGGGGACTAGCGGGGGTTTGGAGACCCAGTACTTC

j_gene: TRBJ1-6
v_gene: TRBV5-8
abundance: NA
d_gene: NA
CDR3aa: CASSFEVSGSPLHF
CDR3nt: TGTGCCAGCAGCTTTGAGGTTTCTGGTTCACCCCTCCACTTT

j_gene: TRBJ2-7
v_gene: TRBV2
abundance: NA
d_gene: NA
CDR3aa: CASSRMAGVYEQYF
CDR3nt: TGTGCCAGCAGTCGGATGGCAGGTGTATACGAGCAGTACTTC

j_gene: TRBJ1-1
v_gene: TRBV6-5
abundance: NA
d_gene: TRBD1
CDR3aa: CASSKPGTGGAGAFF
CDR3nt: TGTGCCAGCAGTAAACCCGGGACAGGGGGCGCCGGGGCTTTCTTT

j_gene: TRBJ1-1
v_gene: TRBV5-1
abundance: NA
d_gene: NA
CDR3aa: CASRQGEGEAFF
CDR3nt: TGCGCCAGCAGACAGGGCGAAGGTGAAGCTTTCTTT

j_gene: TRBJ1-2
v_gene: TRBV7-2
abundance: NA
d_gene: NA
CDR3aa: CASSLGQSYGYTF
CDR3nt: TGTGCCAGCAGCCTCGGACAGTCCTATGGCTACACCTTC

j_gene: TRBJ1-5
v_gene: TRBV7-9
abundance: NA
d_gene: TRBD1
CDR3aa: CASSRQGGNQPQHF
CDR3nt: TGTGCCAGCAGCAGACAGGGGGGCAATCAGCCCCAGCATTTT

j_gene: TRBJ2-7
v_gene: TRBV19
abundance: NA
d_gene: NA
CDR3aa: CASSERGAYYEQYF
CDR3nt: TGTGCCAGTAGTGAACGGGGGGCCTACTACGAGCAGTACTTC

j_gene: TRBJ1-1
v_gene: TRBV5-1
abundance: NA
d_gene: NA
CDR3aa: CASSLIGQNTEAFF
CDR3nt: TGCGCCAGCAGCTTGATCGGACAGAACACTGAAGCTTTCTTT

j_gene: TRBJ2-7
v_gene: TRBV4-2
abundance: NA
d_gene: NA
CDR3aa: CASSQVEGGYEQYF
CDR3nt: TGTGCCAGCAGCCAAGTTGAGGGGGGGTACGAGCAGTACTTC

j_gene: TRBJ1-1
v_gene: TRBV5-1
abundance: NA
d_gene: TRBD1
CDR3aa: CASSIGQGTEAFF
CDR3nt: TGCGCCAGCAGCATCGGACAGGGCACTGAAGCTTTCTTT

j_gene: TRBJ1-1
v_gene: TRBV21-1
abundance: NA
d_gene: NA
CDR3aa: CASSKGTGGPPALEAFF
CDR3nt: TGTGCCAGCAGCAAGGGGACAGGGGGCCCCCCGGCCCTTGAAGCTTTCTTT

j_gene: TRBJ1-6
v_gene: TRBV9
abundance: NA
d_gene: TRBD1
CDR3aa: CASSGDSYSPLHF
CDR3nt: TGTGCCAGCAGCGGGGACAGCTATTCACCCCTCCACTTT

j_gene: TRBJ2-7
v_gene: TRBV6-1
abundance: few
d_gene: NA
CDR3aa: CASSEARDSSYEQYF
CDR3nt: TGTGCCAGCAGTGAAGCGCGAGACAGCTCCTACGAGCAGTACTTC

j_gene: TRBJ2-7
v_gene: TRBV30
abundance: NA
d_gene: NA
CDR3aa: CAWSVLGASYEQYF
CDR3nt: TGTGCCTGGAGTGTATTAGGGGCGAGCTACGAGCAGTACTTC

j_gene: TRBJ1-2
v_gene: TRBV4-3
abundance: NA
d_gene: TRBD1
CDR3aa: CASSQVGQGSGGYTF
CDR3nt: TGCGCCAGCAGCCAAGTGGGACAGGGGTCAGGAGGCTACACCTTC

j_gene: TRBJ1-5
v_gene: TRBV9
abundance: NA
d_gene: NA
CDR3aa: CASPQRNQPQHF
CDR3nt: TGTGCCAGCCCGCAGCGGAATCAGCCCCAGCATTTT